The rows below give T cell receptor beta chains drawn from one sample of a study of metastatic and nonmetastatic thyroid tumors. TCRdb ran MiXCR on the PCR reads. The sample contains around 18,000 clones, 30% to 40% of which appear only once. The sample was tumor tissue. The receptors were sampled from a female donor with papillary thyroid cancer or a benign thyroid nodule (not recorded which). Some clones in this sample may be carry-over from other donors' samples. Each CDR3 is given without its conserved first and last residue.

j_call v_call cdr3_aa
TRBJ2-7 TRBV6-1 ASGGRGQGYEQY
TRBJ2-3 TRBV29-1 SLMGDPPGTDTQY
TRBJ2-7 TRBV9 ASSVADRLIYEQY
TRBJ1-5 TRBV19 ASSTRQGINQPQH
TRBJ2-2 TRBV11-2 ASRAGTSGRGTGELF
TRBJ1-6 TRBV6-1 ASSEASGTGDSPLH
TRBJ2-7 TRBV5-3 ASSLVGSYEQY
TRBJ2-1 TRBV5-6 ASSSSGRAGNEQF
TRBJ1-1 TRBV5-1 AILVGGVSTEAF
TRBJ2-7 TRBV7-9 ASSLEPYEQY
TRBJ1-3 TRBV12-3/TRBV12-4 ASSLINYSGNTIY
TRBJ1-2 TRBV6-1 ASRDAGGGGIRGYT
TRBJ2-7 TRBV6-1 ATDGVAGGSYEQY
TRBJ1-5 TRBV20-1 SASLGTGNQPQH
TRBJ1-6 TRBV5-1 ASSPRRGDSPLH
TRBJ2-2 TRBV7-3 ASTDTSGSGTGELF
TRBJ2-7 TRBV20-1 SVRRTGVPYEQY
TRBJ1-5 TRBV28 ASVLGGRPDQPQH
TRBJ1-2 TRBV20-1 SASGTGGDNYGYT
TRBJ2-2 TRBV15 ATSREMGGRTGELF
TRBJ1-5 TRBV20-1 SARAGGGQPQH
TRBJ2-7 TRBV11-1 ASSPLTITGPYEQY
TRBJ2-2 TRBV5-4 ASREGGDAGELF
TRBJ2-7 TRBV6-1 ASRIGTQTYEQY
TRBJ1-2 TRBV11-1 ASSDQDREANYGYT
TRBJ2-1 TRBV6-5 ASSHNRYNEQF
TRBJ1-2 TRBV19 ASTKFRTGDYGYT
TRBJ1-6 TRBV25-1 ASSEWRVYNSPLH
TRBJ1-2 TRBV14 ASSPLAANYGYT